This passage covers 21 T cell receptor beta chains from one sample sequenced in a study of beta chain features in type 1 diabetes (dated by TCRdb to 2017 to 2018). Library method: the immunoSEQ multiplex PCR assay. The entire amount of isolated RNA was reverse transcribed using the High Capacity cDNA Reverse Transcription Kit, so the sequenced TCRB transcripts were expressed ones. Imported from immuneACCESS, the table was reduced by TCRdb to in-frame sequences with V and J called. These copies leave out some clones; in studies compared against another copy, an unresolved V gene accounts for under half, and the cause of the remainder is not known. Across this sample there are about 400,000 clones, with around an eighth seen only once. Clones ranked in the top ten supply about 0.01% of the sample. For these TCRs, the target antigens are not known. What the authors observed across the whole study: Type 1 diabetes patients showed a moderate but significant shortening of TCRB CDR3 length in all four CD4+ subsets.

The material sequenced was naive CD4+ T cells from blood. The sample's cell subset or site label, decoded: true naive CD4+ T cells. The receptors were gathered from a woman under 30 with type 1 diabetes.

This clone was counted only a few times. The chain combines TRBV11-2 with TRBJ2-7; 8 bases fit TRBD2. The CDR3 is 16 residues long. The trim removed 0 bases at V and 0 bases at J, leaving 4 bases unmatched. Per the germline V gene, CDR1 is SGHAT and CDR2 is FQNNGV. In DNA, the CDR3 is TGTGCCAGCAGCTTAGATTTTCTAGCGGGCTCCTACGAGCAGTACTTC. Encoded protein: CASSLDFLAGSYEQYF.

The J gene is TRBJ1-1, the V gene TRBV5-6, with unresolved D. The V and J ends lost 0 bases and 3 bases respectively, with 12 bases between them. This CDR3 has 15 residues. The germline V gene encodes CDR1 SGHDT and CDR2 YYEEEE. The DNA for the CDR3 is TGTGCCAGCAGCTTGGGGCAGTTCCAGTACACTGAAGCTTTCTTT. Its protein is CASSLGQFQYTEAFF.

The chain recombines TRBV7-2 with TRBJ2-3, with 15 bases fitting TRBD2. V shed 3 bases, J shed 5 bases, and the junction held 3 bases outside the gene matches. CDR3 length: 16 amino acids. Germline V gives CDR1 SGHTA, CDR2 FQGNSA. CDR3 region: CASSFGLAGGLDTQYF. CDR3 DNA sequence: TGTGCCAGCAGCTTCGGACTAGCGGGGGGGCTAGATACGCAGTATTTT.

This clone was observed a few times. This sequence joins TRBV19 and TRBJ2-5; 7 bases align to TRBD1. Trimming removed 9 bases from V and 5 bases from J; junction bases left unmatched: 12. CDR1 and CDR2 from the germline V gene are LNHDA and SQIVND (reference sequence). This CDR3 region has 14 residues. The CDR3 DNA follows: TGTGCCAGCGAAAGCGGACAGGCAGATGAGACCCAGTACTTC. Translated, it gives CASESGQADETQYF.

As regards this clone: This sample includes further DNA sequences coding for the same CDR3. The chain couples TRBV5-4 to TRBJ2-3, with 7 bases aligning to TRBD1. J was trimmed by 1 base and V by 4 bases; bases with no gene match: 3. In germline, CDR1 is SGHNT, CDR2 YYREEE (reference sequence). This CDR3 is built from 14 residues. The CDR3 loop is CASSRDRGTDTQYF. The CDR3 region has the DNA TGTGCCAGCAGCCGCGACAGGGGCACAGATACGCAGTATTTT. Variable domain in full (rest from reference TRBV5-4 and TRBJ2-3): ETGVTQSPTHLIKTRGQQVTLRCSSQSGHNTVSWYQQALGQGPQFIFQYYREEENGRGNFPPRFSGLQFPNYSSELNVNALELDDSALYLCASSRDRGTDTQYFGPGTRLTVL.

This rearrangement joins TRBV11-2 to TRBJ2-1, with 9 bases aligning to TRBD1. The CDR3 covers 18 residues. V gave up 3 bases and J gave up 1 base; unmatched junction bases: 10. From germline, CDR1 is SGHAT and CDR2 FQNNGV. The CDR3 DNA reads TGTGCCAGCAGCTTTCCCCGGGGACAGGGTCGGTCCTACAATGAGCAGTTCTTC. The encoded protein is CASSFPRGQGRSYNEQFF. The full variable domain, with the rest looked up from reference TRBV11-2 and TRBJ2-1, is EAGVAQSPRYKIIEKRQSVAFWCNPISGHATLYWYQQILGQGPKLLIQFQNNGVVDDSQLPKDRFSAERLKGVDSTLKIQPAKLEDSAVYLCASSFPRGQGRSYNEQFFGPGTRLTVL.

V usage is TRBV15 and J usage is TRBJ2-7; TRBD1 aligns across 10 bases. The J segment lost 3 bases and the V segment lost 3 bases, leaving 14 bases of the junction unmatched. The CDR3 has 18 amino acids. Germline assignment: CDR1 LNHNV and CDR2 YYDKDF (reference sequence). In DNA form, the CDR3 reads TGTGCCACCAGCAGGGACCCGGCGACAGGGGGCCAACGCTACGAGCAGTACTTC. Encoded protein: CATSRDPATGGQRYEQYF.

The rearrangement uses TRBV5-1 and TRBJ1-2, with 8 bases aligning to TRBD1. The CDR3 consists of 13 residues. Trimming at V came to 6 bases and at J to 8 bases, leaving 9 bases not matched to a gene. CDR1 is SGHRS and CDR2 is YFSETQ in the germline V gene. The CDR3 coding sequence is TGCGCCAGCAACGCCGGGACAGGAGACGGCTACACCTTC. Its translation is CASNAGTGDGYTF.

The table lists this clone with a few counts. The chain joins TRBV6-5 to TRBJ1-1; D is ambiguous. V gave up 6 bases and J gave up 4 bases, with 12 bases separating them. This CDR3 spans 13 amino acids. Germline V gene data show CDR1 as MNHEY and CDR2 as SVGAGI. The CDR3 loop is CASRRITVTEAFF. In DNA form, the CDR3 reads TGTGCCAGCAGACGTATCACGGTCACTGAAGCTTTCTTT.

This clone appeared a few times. The chain links TRBV28 to TRBJ2-7; 7 nucleotides agree with TRBD2. The CDR3 has 13 amino acids. Trimming took 5 bases from V and 4 from J; bases not matched to a gene: 5. Germline V gene lookup returns CDR1 MDHEN and CDR2 SYDVKM. CDR3 amino acids: CASSLASGYEQYF. The CDR3 nucleotides read TGTGCCAGCAGTCTGGCTAGCGGATACGAGCAGTACTTC.

The chain has TRBV6-7 and TRBJ1-5; D gene uncertain. TRBV6-7 is placed among ORFs of uncertain function. V dropped 5 bases and J dropped 9 bases, with 17 bases sitting between them. This CDR3 contains 14 residues. CDR3: CASSGKGRVRPQHF. As DNA, the CDR3 is TGTGCCAGCAGTGGGAAAGGGCGGGTGCGGCCCCAGCATTTT.

This clone appeared a few times. The rearrangement joins TRBV7-9 to TRBJ1-5; D unclear. This CDR3 has 15 residues. The ends were cut back, 9 bases at V and 3 bases at J, with 18 bases in the middle. Germline V gene data show CDR1 as SEHNR and CDR2 as FQNEAQ (reference sequence). The CDR3 reads CARPRALDYNQPQHF. CDR3 nucleotides: TGTGCCAGACCCAGAGCTCTGGACTACAATCAGCCCCAGCATTTT.

The sample holds a few counts of this clone. The genes are TRBV5-6 and TRBJ2-1; 9 bases match TRBD2. Germline assignment: CDR1 SGHDT and CDR2 YYEEEE. This CDR3 is built from 15 residues. V shed 4 bases, J shed 8 bases, and the junction held 10 bases outside the gene matches. CDR3 loop: CASSPKGLALDEQFF. In DNA form, the CDR3 reads TGTGCCAGCAGCCCCAAGGGACTAGCCCTGGATGAGCAGTTCTTC.

This clone was found a few times. This chain connects TRBV9 to TRBJ2-5, with 10 bases identical to TRBD1. V dropped 6 bases and J dropped 4; count of bases not matched to a gene: 12. CDR3 length equals 16 residues. Per the germline V gene, CDR1 is SGDLS and CDR2 is YYNGEE. This CDR3 is CASNARDRGRGETQYF. The CDR3 DNA is TGTGCCAGCAACGCCCGGGACAGGGGAAGAGGAGAGACCCAGTACTTC.

This clone has a handful of counts. The chain links TRBV7-2 to TRBJ2-7, with D unclear. The V and J ends lost 1 base and 4 bases respectively, with 8 bases between them. Germline V lookup: CDR1 SGHTA, CDR2 FQGNSA. There are 13 residues in the CDR3. CDR3 nucleotides: TGTGCCAGCAGCTTAGATCCGGAGTACGAGCAGTACTTC. Its translation is CASSLDPEYEQYF.

The V call is TRBV5-4, the J call TRBJ1-5; possible D gene TRBD1, 6 bases. Germline V gives CDR1 SGHNT, CDR2 YYREEE (reference sequence). Between the trimmed V and J ends, which lost 0 bases and 4 bases, there was a span of 11 bases. The CDR3 length is 15 residues. The CDR3 nucleotides read TGTGCCAGCAGCTTGGGGACGGACAGTAATCAGCCCCAGCATTTT. Translating gives CASSLGTDSNQPQHF.

This clone came up once. This chain joins TRBV7-8 and TRBJ2-5; tentative D call: TRBD1 (6 bases). CDR1 is SGHVS, CDR2 FQNEAQ, per germline. Trimming stripped 5 bases from V and 2 bases from J, with 9 bases between. The CDR3 is made up of 13 amino acids. CDR3 DNA: TGTGCCAGCAGCGGGGACACACAAGAGACCCAGTACTTC. Translating gives CASSGDTQETQYF.

The chain has TRBV7-9 and TRBJ2-7, with D uncertain. CDR3 length equals 13 residues. The V gene's germline CDR1 is SEHNR and CDR2 FQNEAQ (reference sequence). V lost 1 base, J lost 5 bases, and 9 bases lay in between. CDR3 amino acids: CASSLEPMNEQYF. The DNA for the CDR3 is TGTGCCAGCAGCTTAGAGCCTATGAACGAGCAGTACTTC.

This clone was seen a few times. This CDR3 is also generated by other DNA sequences in the sample. The chain combines TRBV5-4 with TRBJ2-7; TRBD2 matches 8 bases. The germline V gene encodes CDR1 SGHNT and CDR2 YYREEE (reference sequence). This CDR3 has 13 residues. Germline trimming cut 0 bases from V and 5 bases from J; bases unmatched to any gene: 1. The CDR3 region is CASSLAGGDEQYF. The CDR3 nucleotides are TGTGCCAGCAGCTTGGCCGGGGGGGACGAGCAGTACTTC.

The chain is built from TRBV9 and TRBJ2-5; 7 positions agree with TRBD2. The CDR3 has 16 residues. The germline V gene encodes CDR1 SGDLS and CDR2 YYNGEE. The junction had 5 bases not matched to a gene; V was cut back by 0 bases and J by 0 bases. The CDR3 region is CASSVGPLAHQETQYF. The DNA for the CDR3 is TGTGCCAGCAGCGTAGGCCCACTAGCGCACCAAGAGACCCAGTACTTC.

This clone was counted a few times. This chain connects TRBV15 to TRBJ1-1; TRBD1 matches 8 bases. The V gene end was trimmed by 0 bases and the J gene end by 1 base; junction bases not matched to a gene: 7. This CDR3 is built from 17 residues. Germline CDR1 and CDR2: LNHNV and YYDKDF (reference sequence). The DNA for the CDR3 is TGTGCCACCAGCAGAGATCTGGGTGGACAGGGGAACACTGAAGCTTTCTTT. Translating gives CATSRDLGGQGNTEAFF.